This T cell receptor (beta chain) was profiled in a study of T cell repertoires in ileal Crohn's disease. The germline V gene has CDR1 LGHNA and CDR2 YNFKEQ. Trimming pared 4 bases from V and 3 bases from J, leaving 16 bases between. CDR3 length: 17 residues. The assay was immunoSEQ multiplex PCR, and TCRdb's table has in-frame clones only and misses some. The profile shows 6,800 or so clones, 65% to 80% of them singletons. V is TRBV4-2 and J is TRBJ1-6; a weak D match, TRBD1 (6 bases). Material for sequencing was ileal tissue. This receptor was taken from an adult with Crohn's disease. The DNA of the CDR3 is TGTGCCAGCAGCCCCCGAGGGGGAGGGAACTATAATTCACCCCTCCACTTT. This translates into CASSPRGGGNYNSPLHF.